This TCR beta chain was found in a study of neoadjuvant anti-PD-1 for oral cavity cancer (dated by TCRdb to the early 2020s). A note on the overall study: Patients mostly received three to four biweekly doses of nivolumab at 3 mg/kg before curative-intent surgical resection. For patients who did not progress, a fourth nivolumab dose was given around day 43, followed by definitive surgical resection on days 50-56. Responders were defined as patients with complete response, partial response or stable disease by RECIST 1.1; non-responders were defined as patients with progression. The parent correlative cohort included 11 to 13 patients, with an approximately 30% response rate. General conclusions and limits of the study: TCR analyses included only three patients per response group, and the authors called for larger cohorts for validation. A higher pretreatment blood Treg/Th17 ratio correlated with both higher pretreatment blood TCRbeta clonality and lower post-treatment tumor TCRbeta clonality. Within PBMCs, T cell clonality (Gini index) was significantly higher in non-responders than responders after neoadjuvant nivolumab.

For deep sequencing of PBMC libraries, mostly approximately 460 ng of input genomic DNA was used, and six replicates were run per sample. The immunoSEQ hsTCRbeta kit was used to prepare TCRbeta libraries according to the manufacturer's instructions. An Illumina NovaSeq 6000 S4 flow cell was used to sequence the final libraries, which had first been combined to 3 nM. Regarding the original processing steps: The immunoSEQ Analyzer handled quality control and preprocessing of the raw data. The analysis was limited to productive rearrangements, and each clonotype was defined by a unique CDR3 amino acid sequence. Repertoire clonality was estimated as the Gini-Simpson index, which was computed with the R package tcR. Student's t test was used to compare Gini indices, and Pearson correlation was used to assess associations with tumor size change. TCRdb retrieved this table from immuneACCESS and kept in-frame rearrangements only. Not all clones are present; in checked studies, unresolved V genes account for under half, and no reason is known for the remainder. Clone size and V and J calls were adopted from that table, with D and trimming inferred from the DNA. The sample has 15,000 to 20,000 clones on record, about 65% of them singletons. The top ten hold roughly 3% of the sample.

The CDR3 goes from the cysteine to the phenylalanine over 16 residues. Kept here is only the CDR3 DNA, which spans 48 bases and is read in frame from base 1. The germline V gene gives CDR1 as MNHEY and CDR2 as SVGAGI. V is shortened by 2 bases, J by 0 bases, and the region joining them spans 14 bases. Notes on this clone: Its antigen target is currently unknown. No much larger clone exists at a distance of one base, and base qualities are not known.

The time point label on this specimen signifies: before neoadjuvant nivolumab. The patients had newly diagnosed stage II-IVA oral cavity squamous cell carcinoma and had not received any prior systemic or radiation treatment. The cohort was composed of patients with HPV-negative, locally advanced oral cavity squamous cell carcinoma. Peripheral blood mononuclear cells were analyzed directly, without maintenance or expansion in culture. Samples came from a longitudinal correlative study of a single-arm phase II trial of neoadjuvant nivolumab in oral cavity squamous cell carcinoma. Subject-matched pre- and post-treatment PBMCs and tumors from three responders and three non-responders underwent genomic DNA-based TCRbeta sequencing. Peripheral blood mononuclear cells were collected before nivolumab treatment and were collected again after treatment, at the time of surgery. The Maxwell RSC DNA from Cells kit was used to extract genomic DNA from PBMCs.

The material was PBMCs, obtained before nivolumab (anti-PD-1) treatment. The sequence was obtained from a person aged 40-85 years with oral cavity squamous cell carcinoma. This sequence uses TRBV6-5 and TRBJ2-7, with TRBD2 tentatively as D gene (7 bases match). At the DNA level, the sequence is TGTGCCAGCAGTTACGGGGGGCGGGGGCCCTCCTACGAGCAGTACTTC. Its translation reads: CASSYGGRGPSYEQYF.